Only a few counts were recorded for the clone carrying this TCR beta chain. Then a second PCR, running roughly 7 to 11 cycles, was carried out with a sample-barcoded 5' primer and a J-beta primer mix. One entry per CDR3 protein results from TCRdb running MiXCR on the 5' RACE reads. The sample has about 800,000 distinct CDR3 sequences, roughly 60% seen once. The germline CDR1 and CDR2 sequences are DFQATT and SNEGSKA (reference sequence). The CDR3 sequence is 12 residues long. V was cut by 6 bases and J by 6 bases, with 13 bases left in between. Caucasian individuals from Russia who were healthy and aged about 6 to 100 acted as donors. Per-sample yields of isolated PBMCs were at least 6 million. These data originate in a study of blood T cells in healthy people across ages.

This receptor was obtained from a man younger than 45 in good health. The sequenced sample was blood. The rearrangement links TRBV20-1 to TRBJ2-3; D is perhaps TRBD1 (5 bases). The CDR3 nucleotides read TGCAGTGCCCCGACAGTATACGATACGCAGTATTTT. Its protein product is CSAPTVYDTQYF.